The 23 T cell receptor beta chains given below trace back to one sample, sequenced in a study of HIV-infected patients and healthy controls. cDNA was made from around 0.5 ug RNA using alpha and beta constant primers. Alpha and beta chain libraries were made separately by chain-specific third strand synthesis with multiplexing indices. TCRdb re-called the 5' RACE reads with MiXCR, one entry per CDR3 protein. The sample records about 9,600 distinct CDR3 sequences, 7% to 8.5% being singletons. All unsorted peripheral T cells were captured because whole blood was used without fractionation. Sample: blood, taken before antiretroviral therapy. These receptors all stem from an adult with HIV infection.

This clonotype is judged medium-sized. The genes are TRBV12-3 or TRBV12-4 and TRBJ1-6, with D unclear. This CDR3 region has 17 residues. The germline V and J ends were trimmed by 6 bases and 6 bases, with 21 bases remaining between them. CDR3 nucleotide sequence: TGTGCCAGCAGATCCCCTCAGGAGGGCGCCTTTAATTCACCCCTCCACTTT. It is translated as CASRSPQEGAFNSPLHF.

This clonotype was observed many times. The gene calls are TRBV12-3 or TRBV12-4 and TRBJ2-3; no definite D call. Trimming stripped 6 bases from V and 6 bases from J, with 7 bases between. The length of the CDR3 is 11 residues. CDR3 nucleotide sequence: TGTGCCAGCAGGGAAGGGGATACGCAGTATTTT. It yields the protein CASREGDTQYF.

The sample holds a few counts of this clonotype. A much larger clone is a single base away; this may be a read error. The chain has TRBV5-1 and TRBJ1-1; 9 bases are a match to TRBD1. Germline assignment: CDR1 SGHRS and CDR2 YFSETQ. This CDR3 has 15 residues. After removal of 0 bases from V and 1 base from J, the junction contained 1 base not matched to a gene. CDR3 residues: CASSLEGQGNTEAFF. The CDR3 DNA sequence: TGCGCCAGCAGCTTGGAGGGACAGGGGAACACTGAAGCTTTCTTT.

This chain connects TRBV19 to TRBJ2-6, with 9 bases that match TRBD1. Germline values: CDR1 LNHDA, CDR2 SQIVND (reference sequence). This CDR3 comprises 17 residues. The J segment lost 3 bases and the V segment lost 4 bases, leaving 7 bases of the junction unmatched. DNA of the CDR3: TGTGCCAGTAGTACCGGACAGGGGAGAAATGGGGCCAACGTCCTGACTTTC. It specifies CASSTGQGRNGANVLTF.

This clonotype was counted at least ten times. The V gene is TRBV27, the J gene TRBJ2-7, with D maybe TRBD1 (5 bases). Deletions cut 4 bases from V and 8 bases from J, with 12 bases between. Looked up from germline, CDR1 is MNHEY and CDR2 is SMNVEV (reference sequence). CDR3 length equals 12 residues. The CDR3 sequence: CASSSGPRKQYF. The CDR3 DNA reads TGTGCCAGCAGTTCAGGGCCGCGAAAGCAGTACTTC.

This clonotype was detected ten times or more. The CDR3 is CASSFTDPGELFF. The CDR3 region has the DNA TGTGCCAGCAGTTTTACGGACCCCGGGGAGCTGTTTTTT. J is TRBJ2-2 and V is TRBV28; no clear D. Trimming left V 3 bases short and J 6 bases short, with 8 bases between. Germline CDR1 is MDHEN and CDR2 is SYDVKM. The CDR3 contains 13 residues.

There are a few counts of this clonotype. This chain uses TRBV30 with TRBJ2-3, with D maybe TRBD2 (6 bases). V was clipped by 3 bases and J by 0 bases, with 10 bases between them. The CDR3 loop spans 14 amino acids. Germline loops: CDR1 GTSNPN, CDR2 SVGIG (reference sequence). CDR3 region: CAWSLGTSTDTQYF. The CDR3 DNA sequence: TGTGCCTGGAGCTTAGGGACTAGCACAGATACGCAGTATTTT.

The sample holds many counts of this clonotype. This rearrangement joins TRBV19 to TRBJ2-2; the D is unclear. Trimming left V 5 bases short and J 1 base short, with 8 bases between. Looked up from germline, CDR1 is LNHDA and CDR2 is SQIVND (reference sequence). The CDR3 is made up of 14 amino acids. The CDR3 DNA sequence: TGTGCCAGTAGTCGGGCCGGGAACACCGGGGAGCTGTTTTTT. This codes for CASSRAGNTGELFF. Drawing the rest from reference TRBV19 and TRBJ2-2, the complete variable domain is DGGITQSPKYLFRKEGQNVTLSCEQNLNHDAMYWYRQDPGQGLRLIYYSQIVNDFQKGDIAEGYSVSREKKESFPLTVTSAQKNPTAFYLCASSRAGNTGELFFGEGSRLTVL.

The table lists this clonotype with many counts. The junction differs from germline at one of its ends, possibly a read error. The rearrangement uses TRBV14 and TRBJ2-7; D is ambiguous. Germline assignment: CDR1 SGHDN and CDR2 FVKESK. CDR3 length equals 14 residues. The CDR3 coding sequence is TGTGCCAGCACCCAATCTAGTAACCCCTACGAGCAGTACTTC. The encoded protein is CASTQSSNPYEQYF. The whole variable domain, filled in from reference TRBV14 and TRBJ2-7, reads EAGVTQFPSHSVIEKGQTVTLRCDPISGHDNLYWYRRVMGKEIKFLLHFVKESKQDESGMPNNRFLAERTGGTYSTLKVQPAELEDSGVYFCASTQSSNPYEQYFGPGTRLTVT.

This clonotype was found many times. The chain employs TRBV9 and TRBJ1-1; 8 nucleotides align to TRBD1. After removal of 3 bases from V and 4 bases from J, the junction contained 2 bases not matched to a gene. Germline V gives CDR1 SGDLS, CDR2 YYNGEE. CDR3 length: 13 amino acids. CDR3 in DNA: TGTGCCAGCAGCGAGACAGGGGCCACTGAAGCTTTCTTT. As protein: CASSETGATEAFF.

At least ten counts were recorded for this clonotype. The V gene is TRBV11-2, the J gene TRBJ2-5, with D unclear. Trimming pared 3 bases from V and 3 bases from J, leaving 8 bases between. This CDR3 region has 13 residues. Germline CDR1 is SGHAT and CDR2 is FQNNGV. Here the CDR3 DNA reads TGTGCCAGCAGCTTTTATCCGGAAGAGACCCAGTACTTC. Protein: CASSFYPEETQYF. Full variable domain (rest looked up from reference TRBV11-2 and TRBJ2-5): EAGVAQSPRYKIIEKRQSVAFWCNPISGHATLYWYQQILGQGPKLLIQFQNNGVVDDSQLPKDRFSAERLKGVDSTLKIQPAKLEDSAVYLCASSFYPEETQYFGPGTRLLVL.

V gene TRBV20-1 combines with J gene TRBJ2-1; 13 bases agree with TRBD2. Trimming took 3 bases from V and 3 from J; bases not matched to a gene: 11. The CDR3 totals 18 residues. Germline V gene data show CDR1 as DFQATT and CDR2 as SNEGSKA (reference sequence). The CDR3 here is CSARVTSGGGSYYNEQFF. The CDR3, as DNA: TGCAGTGCTAGGGTCACTAGCGGGGGGGGATCATACTACAATGAGCAGTTCTTC.

This clonotype has at least ten counts. V and J are TRBV4-3 and TRBJ2-7; D is possibly TRBD2 (6 bases). This CDR3 region has 14 residues. Germline values: CDR1 LGHNA, CDR2 YSLEER. V was clipped by 0 bases and J by 3 bases, with 9 bases between them. This CDR3 is CASSQDVGGYEQYF. CDR3 sequence (DNA): TGCGCCAGCAGCCAAGATGTGGGGGGCTACGAGCAGTACTTC.

The chain uses TRBV6-5 and TRBJ2-4, with a tentative D call TRBD1 (6 bases). This CDR3 is 15 amino acids long. Deletions cut 5 bases from V and 0 bases from J, with 11 bases between. Germline V gene lookup returns CDR1 MNHEY and CDR2 SVGAGI. DNA for the CDR3: TGTGCCAGCAGTAGCGGACAGCTAGCCAAAAACATTCAGTACTTC. Translation: CASSSGQLAKNIQYF.

This clonotype was observed many times. The rearrangement links TRBV6-5 to TRBJ2-5; the D gene is possibly TRBD2 (5 bases). This CDR3 contains 20 residues. Deletions cut 2 bases from V and 0 bases from J, with 25 bases between. Germline lookup yields CDR1 MNHEY and CDR2 SVGAGI. CDR3 sequence reads: CASSYRPGRMDPGNQETQYF. The DNA of the CDR3 is TGTGCCAGCAGTTACCGTCCTGGACGGATGGACCCGGGAAACCAAGAGACCCAGTACTTC.

This clonotype was found a few times. The chain recombines TRBV19 with TRBJ1-5; no definite D call. Germline V gene lookup returns CDR1 LNHDA and CDR2 SQIVND (reference sequence). The V end lost 10 bases, the J end lost 0 bases, and 16 bases lay between the germline ends. CDR3 length equals 15 residues. CDR3 sequence: CATVEKRNSNQPQHF. The CDR3 DNA sequence: TGTGCCACCGTGGAGAAAAGAAATAGCAATCAGCCCCAGCATTTT.

Many counts were recorded for this clonotype. This chain joins TRBV11-2 and TRBJ1-3, with no clear D. CDR1 is SGHAT and CDR2 is FQNNGV in the germline V gene. The V gene lost 0 bases and the J gene lost 0 bases, with 6 bases spanning the gap. The CDR3 sequence is 15 residues long. CDR3 residues: CASSLDRSSGNTIYF. The CDR3 DNA sequence: TGTGCCAGCAGCTTAGATCGGAGCTCTGGAAACACCATATATTTT.

V and J are TRBV9 and TRBJ1-1, with a tentative D call TRBD1 (6 bases). Trimming shortened V by 4 bases and J by 4 bases, and 8 bases separated the two germline ends. The CDR3 is 12 amino acids. CDR1 SGDLS and CDR2 YYNGEE come from the germline V gene. The CDR3 here is CASSMDSTEAFF. The DNA for the CDR3 is TGTGCCAGCAGCATGGACAGCACTGAAGCTTTCTTT.

This clonotype has a count of ten or more. The chain combines TRBV12-3 or TRBV12-4 with TRBJ2-7; 7 bases agree with TRBD1. CDR3 length: 14 residues. The ends lost 5 bases at V and 6 bases at J; junction bases unmatched: 10. The CDR3 region is CASSTLRGLSEQYF. The CDR3 DNA sequence: TGTGCCAGCAGTACTCTTAGGGGGCTGAGCGAGCAGTACTTC.

This clonotype was observed at least ten times. This sequence joins TRBV20-1 and TRBJ2-1; D is perhaps TRBD1 (7 bases). This CDR3 comprises 13 residues. V was trimmed by 3 bases and J by 5 bases, leaving 11 bases between them. Germline V gives CDR1 DFQATT, CDR2 SNEGSKA (reference sequence). This CDR3 is CSARRDRNNEQFF. CDR3 DNA: TGCAGTGCTAGGCGGGACAGAAACAATGAGCAGTTCTTC.

The sample holds many counts of this clonotype. This sequence joins TRBV10-3 and TRBJ1-1; D is perhaps TRBD1 (6 bases). V lost 6 bases and J 1 base, leaving 12 bases between the germline ends. Germline CDR1 reads ENHRY; CDR2 reads SYGVKD. The CDR3 runs to 14 residues. The CDR3 reads CAISLQGGNTEAFF. For the CDR3, the DNA is TGTGCCATCAGCCTACAGGGTGGGAACACTGAAGCTTTCTTT.

This clonotype showed up many times. The chain has TRBV28 and TRBJ1-2; D call uncertain. Germline loops: CDR1 MDHEN, CDR2 SYDVKM. V dropped 8 bases and J dropped 3 bases, with 13 bases sitting between them. There are 13 residues in the CDR3. CDR3 DNA sequence: TGTGCCAGCTGCGACGGAGGAGACTATGGCTACACCTTC. As protein: CASCDGGDYGYTF.

Ten or more counts support this clonotype. Here the CDR3 omits its conserved ending phenylalanine or tryptophan, so a read error is the likely source. The DNA is left out, because the CDR3 cannot be placed on it with certainty; the CDR3 is given as TCRdb lists it. The V call is TRBV12-3 or TRBV12-4, the J call TRBJ2-7; the D segment call TRBD1 is taken from the table without a DNA check. The CDR3 has 8 residues if both end residues are counted. The CDR3 loop reads CASSSRAA.